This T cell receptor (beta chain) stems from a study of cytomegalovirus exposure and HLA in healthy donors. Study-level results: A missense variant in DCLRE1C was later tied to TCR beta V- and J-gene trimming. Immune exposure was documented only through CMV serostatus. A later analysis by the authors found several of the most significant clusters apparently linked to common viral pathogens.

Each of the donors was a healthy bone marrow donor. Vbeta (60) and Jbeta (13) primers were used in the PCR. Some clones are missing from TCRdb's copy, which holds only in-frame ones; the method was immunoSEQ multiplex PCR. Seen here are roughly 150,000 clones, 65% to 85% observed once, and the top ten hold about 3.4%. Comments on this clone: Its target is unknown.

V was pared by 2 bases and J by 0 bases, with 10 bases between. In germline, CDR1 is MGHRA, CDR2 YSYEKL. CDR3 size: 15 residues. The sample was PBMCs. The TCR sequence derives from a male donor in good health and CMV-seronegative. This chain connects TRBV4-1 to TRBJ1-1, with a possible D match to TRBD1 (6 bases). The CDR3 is CASSQSTGLNTEAFF. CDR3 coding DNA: TGCGCCAGCAGCCAAAGTACAGGGTTGAACACTGAAGCTTTCTTT.